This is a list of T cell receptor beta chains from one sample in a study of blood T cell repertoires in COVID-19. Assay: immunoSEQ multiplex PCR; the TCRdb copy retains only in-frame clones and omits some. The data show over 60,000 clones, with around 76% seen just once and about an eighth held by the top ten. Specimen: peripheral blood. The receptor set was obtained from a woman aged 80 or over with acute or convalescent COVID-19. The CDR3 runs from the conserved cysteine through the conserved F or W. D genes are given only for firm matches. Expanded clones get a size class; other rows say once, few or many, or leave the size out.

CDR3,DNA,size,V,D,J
CASSGGGLETQYF,TGTGCCAGCAGTGGGGGGGGGTTGGAGACCCAGTACTTC,-,TRBV2,TRBD2,TRBJ2-5
CASSFQSGFDGYTF,TGCGCCAGCAGCTTTCAGTCAGGTTTCGATGGCTACACCTTC,-,TRBV5-1,-,TRBJ1-2
CASSLGQGSYEQYF,TGTGCCAGCAGCTTAGGACAGGGTTCCTACGAGCAGTACTTC,few,TRBV5-4,TRBD1,TRBJ2-7
CASSGTGSSKGEQYF,TGTGCCAGCAGTGGTACAGGTAGCTCTAAGGGTGAGCAGTACTTC,once,TRBV27,-,TRBJ2-7
CASSPGQGAPDTQYF,TGTGCCAGCAGCCCGGGACAGGGGGCCCCAGATACGCAGTATTTT,-,TRBV7-2,TRBD1,TRBJ2-3
CASSVGGRALYNEQFF,TGTGCCAGCAGCGTAGGTGGGAGGGCCCTCTACAATGAGCAGTTCTTC,-,TRBV9,TRBD2,TRBJ2-1
CASSQTPLTGGGGNEKLFF,TGTGCCAGCAGCCAAACTCCCCTCACTGGCGGGGGGGGAAATGAAAAACTGTTTTTT,-,TRBV3-1/TRBV3-2,-,TRBJ1-4
CASSLHRQGQETQYF,TGTGCCAGCAGCCTCCATAGACAGGGACAAGAGACCCAGTACTTC,-,TRBV7-9,TRBD1,TRBJ2-5
CASSLRHLAEQPQHF,TGCGCCAGCAGCCTTAGACATCTAGCGGAACAGCCCCAGCATTTT,-,TRBV4-3,-,TRBJ1-5
CASSRRQGSGQPQHF,TGTGCCAGCAGCCGTAGACAGGGGAGTGGTCAGCCCCAGCATTTT,-,TRBV6-2/TRBV6-3,TRBD1,TRBJ1-5
CARDRDSDIHGYTF,TGCGCCAGAGACCGGGACAGCGACATCCATGGCTACACCTTC,-,TRBV10-2,TRBD1,TRBJ1-2
CARSLARDRGDTEAFF,TGTGCCAGAAGCTTGGCCCGGGACAGGGGAGACACTGAAGCTTTCTTT,-,TRBV5-3,TRBD1,TRBJ1-1
CASLPGGGATEQYF,TGCGCCAGCCTCCCGGGAGGGGGCGCAACCGAGCAGTACTTC,-,TRBV5-1,-,TRBJ2-7
CAITPGQGSLGQYF,TGTGCCATCACCCCGGGACAGGGGAGTCTCGGGCAGTACTTC,-,TRBV10-3,TRBD1,TRBJ2-7
CASSPPTGNYGYTF,TGCGCCAGCAGCCCGCCGACAGGGAACTATGGCTACACCTTC,once,TRBV5-1,TRBD1,TRBJ1-2
CASSTGTSGNWFF,TGTGCCAGCAGCACCGGGACTAGCGGGAATTGGTTCTTC,once,TRBV7-2,TRBD2,TRBJ2-1
CASSVLPFGGTDTQYF,TGTGCCAGCAGCGTACTTCCATTCGGTGGCACAGATACGCAGTATTTT,-,TRBV9,-,TRBJ2-3
CASSEPTEKAFF,TGTGCCAGCAGCGAGCCGACAGAGAAAGCTTTCTTT,-,TRBV9,-,TRBJ1-1
CASSAGDRLFSYEQYF,TGTGCCAGCAGCGCCGGGGACAGACTATTCTCCTACGAGCAGTACTTC,-,TRBV7-7,TRBD1,TRBJ2-7
CASSEKWRHTQYF,TGCGCCAGCAGTGAGAAGTGGAGGCATACGCAGTATTTT,-,TRBV5-1,-,TRBJ2-3
CASSERSGTVYGYTF,TGCGCCAGCAGCGAAAGATCCGGGACTGTCTATGGCTACACCTTC,-,TRBV5-1,-,TRBJ1-2
CASSRSTRDNEQFF,TGTGCCAGCTCACGGTCGACTCGGGACAATGAGCAGTTCTTC,-,TRBV18,-,TRBJ2-1
CATSSGLAGGLVAKNIQYF,TGTGCCACCAGCTCAGGACTAGCGGGAGGGCTTGTAGCCAAAAACATTCAGTACTTC,-,TRBV15,TRBD2,TRBJ2-4
CAISDPISGPNTYEQYF,TGTGCCATCAGTGACCCGATATCAGGGCCGAATACCTACGAGCAGTACTTC,-,TRBV10-3,-,TRBJ2-7
CASSPSGTYEQYF,TGTGCCAGCAGCCCCTCGGGGACCTACGAGCAGTACTTC,few,TRBV28,-,TRBJ2-7
CASSRGQGGTEAFF,TGTGCCAGCAGCCGCGGACAGGGAGGGACTGAAGCTTTCTTT,-,TRBV5-4,TRBD1,TRBJ1-1
CAISDSTNEQFF,TGTGCCATCAGTGATAGTACTAATGAGCAGTTCTTC,-,TRBV10-3,-,TRBJ2-1
CASSYDRGPGETQYF,TGTGCCAGCAGTTACGACAGGGGGCCCGGTGAGACCCAGTACTTC,few,TRBV6-6,TRBD1,TRBJ2-5
CASSPRSGTGGYSTEAFF,TGTGCCAGCTCACCCCGATCCGGGACAGGGGGCTATTCTACTGAAGCTTTCTTT,once,TRBV18,TRBD1,TRBJ1-1
CASSLNRGKTGYTF,TGTGCCAGCAGCTTGAACAGGGGGAAAACTGGCTACACCTTC,-,TRBV5-6,TRBD1,TRBJ1-2
CAISDRVGEKLFF,TGTGCCATCAGTGACAGGGTTGGCGAAAAACTGTTTTTT,-,TRBV10-3,-,TRBJ1-4
CASSQVPGPGSNEKLFF,TGTGCCAGCAGCCAAGTACCCGGGCCGGGGTCAAATGAAAAACTGTTTTTT,-,TRBV3-1/TRBV3-2,-,TRBJ1-4
CASKSGTLETQYF,TGTGCCAGCAAGAGTGGTACTTTGGAGACCCAGTACTTC,-,TRBV28,-,TRBJ2-5
CASSYSSRGQEKLFF,TGTGCCAGCAGTTACTCGAGTAGAGGACAAGAAAAACTGTTTTTT,once,TRBV6-2/TRBV6-3,-,TRBJ1-4
CASSSRQGAGNTIYF,TGTGCCAGCAGCTCCAGACAGGGGGCTGGAAACACCATATATTTT,-,TRBV11-2,TRBD1,TRBJ1-3
CASSLGQGAKTNEQFF,TGTGCCAGCAGCTTGGGACAGGGGGCGAAAACCAATGAGCAGTTCTTC,-,TRBV5-6,TRBD1,TRBJ2-1
CASGTSFSGELFF,TGTGCCAGCGGGACTAGCTTTTCCGGGGAGCTGTTTTTT,-,TRBV7-3,TRBD2,TRBJ2-2
CASSLGGGAGETQYF,TGTGCCAGCAGCTTAGGAGGGGGGGCGGGAGAGACCCAGTACTTC,-,TRBV11-3,-,TRBJ2-5
CASSPGVETEAFF,TGTGCCAGCTCACCAGGAGTAGAGACTGAAGCTTTCTTT,-,TRBV18,-,TRBJ1-1
CASSLVGGANTEAFF,TGCGCCAGCAGCTTGGTAGGAGGGGCTAACACTGAAGCTTTCTTT,many,TRBV5-1,-,TRBJ1-1
CARYENEQYF,TGTGCCAGGTACGAGAACGAGCAGTACTTC,-,TRBV27,-,TRBJ2-7
CASSMGQVQTQYF,TGTGCCAGTAGTATGGGACAAGTGCAGACCCAGTACTTC,-,TRBV19,-,TRBJ2-5
CASSPGPRGDTQYF,TGTGCCAGCAGCCCCGGCCCCCGCGGTGATACGCAGTATTTT,-,TRBV9,-,TRBJ2-3
CASSSTGLQNTEAFF,TGTGCCAGCAGTTCCACAGGGCTTCAGAACACTGAAGCTTTCTTT,-,TRBV27,-,TRBJ1-1
CASRRTAEGSPLHF,TGTGCCAGCAGAAGGACAGCCGAGGGATCACCCCTCCACTTT,-,TRBV27,-,TRBJ1-6
CSVTGGGLNTEAFF,TGCAGCGTAACAGGGGGCGGTCTGAACACTGAAGCTTTCTTT,-,TRBV29-1,TRBD1,TRBJ1-1
CASSPRPGENEQYF,TGTGCCAGCTCACCACGCCCGGGGGAGAACGAGCAGTACTTC,once,TRBV18,-,TRBJ2-7
CASSSGRAHNEQFF,TGTGCCAGCAGTAGCGGGAGGGCGCACAATGAGCAGTTCTTC,-,TRBV6-5,TRBD2,TRBJ2-1
CASSFGLAEYEQYF,TGTGCCAGCAGCTTCGGACTAGCGGAATACGAGCAGTACTTC,once,TRBV7-9,TRBD2,TRBJ2-7
CASSPAGTGSSGANVLTF,TGCGCCAGCAGCCCTGCCGGGACAGGAAGCTCTGGGGCCAACGTCCTGACTTTC,few,TRBV5-1,TRBD1,TRBJ2-6
CASSSSRGVGGLNTEAFF,TGTGCCAGCAGTTCTTCAAGAGGGGTGGGGGGTCTGAACACTGAAGCTTTCTTT,-,TRBV27,-,TRBJ1-1
CASSVRGQHMNTEAFF,TGTGCCAGCAGTGTACGGGGACAGCACATGAACACTGAAGCTTTCTTT,-,TRBV28,TRBD1,TRBJ1-1
CASGQAYGYTF,TGTGCCAGTGGACAGGCCTATGGCTACACCTTC,-,TRBV19,TRBD1,TRBJ1-2
CASSQRGYNEQFF,TGTGCCAGCAGCCAACGGGGCTACAATGAGCAGTTCTTC,-,TRBV3-1/TRBV3-2,-,TRBJ2-1
CASSRRGGSAQPQHF,TGTGCCAGCAGTCGACGCGGGGGCTCAGCTCAGCCCCAGCATTTT,many,TRBV6-4,-,TRBJ1-5
CATRQGDYEQYF,TGTGCCACCAGACAGGGTGATTACGAGCAGTACTTC,-,TRBV10-3,TRBD1,TRBJ2-7
CSASTGSGNTIYF,TGCAGTGCTAGTACCGGGTCCGGAAACACCATATATTTT,few,TRBV20-1,-,TRBJ1-3
CASTRDSGSTDTQYF,TGTGCCAGCACTCGGGACAGCGGAAGCACAGATACGCAGTATTTT,-,TRBV6-5,TRBD1,TRBJ2-3
CASSEQGAGSPLHF,TGTGCCAGCAGCGAACAGGGGGCGGGTTCACCCCTCCACTTT,-,TRBV9,TRBD1,TRBJ1-6
CASSQEDRGAGELFF,TGTGCCAGCAGCCAAGAGGACAGGGGCGCCGGGGAGCTGTTTTTT,once,TRBV4-2,TRBD1,TRBJ2-2